One sample yielded the 18 T cell receptor beta chains listed below, sequenced in a study of immune heterogeneity within non-small cell lung tumors. TCR beta CDR3 regions came from multiplex PCR with 32 forward V and 13 reverse J primers. A single record per CDR3 protein comes from TCRdb applying MiXCR to the multiplex PCR reads. Among approximately 4,100 distinct CDR3 sequences listed, around 27% were seen once. With approximately 600 ng used per sample, the template was genomic DNA from bulk tumor. Biopsies, several per primary tumor and spaced far apart, were collected during surgery. Enrolled individuals presented with untreated, newly diagnosed non-small cell lung cancer and received curative surgery. Input material: lung tumor tissue. The receptors derive from a man between 60 and 75 years old with non-small cell lung cancer.

In this sample, this clonotype is medium-sized. The chain links TRBV11-2 to TRBJ2-7; perhaps TRBD2 as D (6 bases). V gave up 5 bases and J gave up 2 bases, with 10 bases separating them. This CDR3 region has 13 residues. Looked up from germline, CDR1 is SGHAT and CDR2 is FQNNGV. CDR3 in DNA: TGTGCCAGCAGCCGTACTAGCCCCTACGAGCAGTACTTC. This gives the protein CASSRTSPYEQYF.

This chain connects TRBV19 to TRBJ2-1, with 9 bases matching TRBD1. Trimming took 3 bases from V and 6 from J; bases not matched to a gene: 6. Germline lookup yields CDR1 LNHDA and CDR2 SQIVND (reference sequence). This CDR3 contains 15 residues. CDR3: CASSMGQGYVNEQFF. The CDR3 DNA sequence: TGTGCCAGTAGTATGGGACAGGGATATGTCAATGAGCAGTTCTTC. The full variable domain, rest sourced from reference TRBV19 and TRBJ2-1, is DGGITQSPKYLFRKEGQNVTLSCEQNLNHDAMYWYRQDPGQGLRLIYYSQIVNDFQKGDIAEGYSVSREKKESFPLTVTSAQKNPTAFYLCASSMGQGYVNEQFFGPGTRLTVL.

The gene calls are TRBV12-3 or TRBV12-4 and TRBJ1-6; D unclear. CDR3 length: 12 residues. V lost 6 bases and J lost 6, with 6 bases in between. The CDR3 reads CASSQINSPLHF. In DNA form, the CDR3 reads TGTGCCAGCAGCCAAATTAATTCACCCCTCCACTTT.

Within the sample, this clonotype is large. The rearrangement joins TRBV20-1 to TRBJ1-2, with 8 nucleotides matching TRBD1. The CDR3 length is 12 residues. The V gene's germline CDR1 is DFQATT and CDR2 SNEGSKA (reference sequence). CDR3 protein: CAPGGTDYGYTF. In nucleotides, the CDR3 is TGCGCTCCAGGGGGCACAGACTATGGCTACACCTTC.

This clonotype is labeled medium-sized. The chain links TRBV20-1 to TRBJ1-1; D may be TRBD1 (6 bases). V was cut by 0 bases and J by 5 bases, with 19 bases left in between. CDR1 and CDR2 (germline): DFQATT, SNEGSKA (reference sequence). This CDR3 contains 16 residues. The CDR3 protein is CSARDRPGEGVTEAFF. In DNA, the CDR3 is TGCAGTGCTAGAGATCGTCCAGGAGAGGGGGTTACTGAAGCTTTCTTT.

Concerning this clonotype: The germline gene is not matched at one end of the junction; a read error may be the cause. The J gene is TRBJ1-1, the V gene TRBV5-5; D not certain. This CDR3 is built from 15 residues. Germline V gene sequence: CDR1 SGHKS, CDR2 YYEKEE (reference sequence). CDR3 DNA: TGTTCCAGCAGCTTGTTGTTATGGGTGAACACTGAAGCTTTCTTT. The encoded protein is CSSSLLLWVNTEAFF.

This clonotype is judged medium-sized (0.01 to 0.1%). This rearrangement joins TRBV7-2 to TRBJ2-1; tentatively, D is TRBD2 (6 bases). The CDR3 extends over 14 amino acids. Germline loops: CDR1 SGHTA, CDR2 FQGNSA. V dropped 0 bases and J dropped 8 bases, with 11 bases sitting between them. This CDR3 is CASSLAVGGDEQFF. The CDR3 DNA sequence: TGTGCCAGCAGCTTAGCGGTCGGAGGGGATGAGCAGTTCTTC. The full variable domain, completed using reference TRBV7-2 and TRBJ2-1, is GAGVSQSPSNKVTEKGKDVELRCDPISGHTALYWYRQSLGQGLEFLIYFQGNSAPDKSGLPSDRFSAERTGGSVSTLTIQRTQQEDSAVYLCASSLAVGGDEQFFGPGTRLTVL.

Of note for this clonotype: At one end, the junction sequence differs from germline, possibly due to a read error. J is TRBJ2-7 and V is TRBV4-1; D is possibly TRBD2 (6 bases). This CDR3 is built from 14 residues. Germline V lookup: CDR1 MGHRA, CDR2 YSYEKL. The chain's CDR3 is CASGQDWDSGEQYF. CDR3 sequence (DNA): TGCGCCAGCGGCCAAGATTGGGATAGCGGCGAGCAGTACTTC.

Relative to its sample, this clonotype is medium-sized. The rearrangement uses TRBV20-1 and TRBJ2-5, with D unclear. This CDR3 has 16 amino acids. The ends were cut back, 0 bases at V and 3 bases at J, with 17 bases in the middle. Germline values: CDR1 DFQATT, CDR2 SNEGSKA (reference sequence). The chain's CDR3 is CSARDSAQLSKETQYF. The CDR3 nucleotides are TGCAGTGCTAGAGATTCTGCGCAACTTTCCAAAGAGACCCAGTACTTC.

In its sample, this clonotype is large. The chain employs TRBV19 and TRBJ1-4; unclear D gene. The CDR3 is made up of 13 amino acids. Between the trimmed V and J ends, which lost 5 bases and 8 bases, there was a span of 12 bases. Germline V lookup: CDR1 LNHDA, CDR2 SQIVND (reference sequence). DNA of the CDR3: TGTGCCAGTAGTTCCACAAGAAAAGAAAAACTGTTTTTT. The encoded protein is CASSSTRKEKLFF. The full variable domain, its missing parts supplied by reference TRBV19 and TRBJ1-4, is DGGITQSPKYLFRKEGQNVTLSCEQNLNHDAMYWYRQDPGQGLRLIYYSQIVNDFQKGDIAEGYSVSREKKESFPLTVTSAQKNPTAFYLCASSSTRKEKLFFGSGTQLSVL.

Judged by abundance, this clonotype is medium-sized. The chain carries TRBV19 and TRBJ1-6; the D is unclear. V lost 7 bases and J 8 bases, leaving 15 bases between the germline ends. CDR3 length: 14 residues. Germline CDR1 and CDR2: LNHDA and SQIVND (reference sequence). CDR3 DNA: TGTGCCAGTACCGCCCCGAATCGCTATTCACCCCTCCACTTT. As protein: CASTAPNRYSPLHF.

This clonotype was observed a handful of times. This chain connects TRBV19 to TRBJ2-3; 10 bases agree with TRBD2. J gave up 4 bases and V 6 bases, and 4 bases lay outside the gene matches. This CDR3 is 14 amino acids long. Germline assignment: CDR1 LNHDA and CDR2 SQIVND (reference sequence). CDR3 DNA sequence: TGTGCCAGTAGAGAGCTAGCGGGAGCAGATACGCAGTATTTT. This sequence encodes CASRELAGADTQYF. The variable domain in full, completed from reference TRBV19 and TRBJ2-3, reads DGGITQSPKYLFRKEGQNVTLSCEQNLNHDAMYWYRQDPGQGLRLIYYSQIVNDFQKGDIAEGYSVSREKKESFPLTVTSAQKNPTAFYLCASRELAGADTQYFGPGTRLTVL.

This clonotype was picked up one time. The CDR3, as DNA: TGTGCCAGCAGTCCCGAACAGGGACCCTCCTCTGGAAACACCATATATTTT. It translates to CASSPEQGPSSGNTIYF. This chain connects TRBV6-1 to TRBJ1-3; a possible D gene is TRBD1 (6 bases). With 5 bases removed from V and 0 bases from J, the gap between germline ends came to 17 bases. From germline, CDR1 is MNHNS and CDR2 SASEGT. This CDR3 region has 17 residues.

In this sample, this clonotype turned up a few times. The chain carries TRBV7-2 and TRBJ2-3; D is uncertain. This CDR3 is built from 13 residues. Looked up from germline, CDR1 is SGHTA and CDR2 is FQGNSA. Trimming took 5 bases from V and 7 from J, leaving 13 bases between them. The DNA for the CDR3 is TGTGCCAGCAGCGGTCTGGCAGTATATACGCAGTATTTT. Translating it yields CASSGLAVYTQYF.

The genes are TRBV9 and TRBJ2-1, with 12 bases identical to TRBD2. The CDR3 covers 16 residues. Trimming removed 4 bases from V and 7 bases from J; junction bases left unmatched: 9. Germline CDR1 and CDR2: SGDLS and YYNGEE. CDR3 amino acids: CASSSRTSGTRNEQFF. The CDR3 coding sequence is TGTGCCAGCAGCTCTCGGACTAGCGGGACAAGGAATGAGCAGTTCTTC.

Concerning this clonotype: Being one base from a much bigger clone, this may be a read error. This sequence joins TRBV24-1 and TRBJ2-5; D unclear. Germline CDR1 and CDR2: KGHDR and SFDVKD. The CDR3 is made up of 14 amino acids. The CDR3 loop is CATIDFQLGETQYF. CDR3 coding DNA: TGTGCCACCATTGATTTCCAGCTGGGGGAGACCCAGTACTTC.

This clonotype has only a few counts. The V and J genes are TRBV6-2 or TRBV6-3 and TRBJ2-2; 12 bases match TRBD1. J gave up 7 bases and V 6 bases, and 6 bases lay outside the gene matches. The CDR3 covers 15 residues. From germline, CDR1 is MNHEY and CDR2 SVGEGT. The CDR3 DNA reads TGTGCCAGCAGCACGGGGACAGGGGGCTTCGGGGAGCTGTTTTTT. Translation: CASSTGTGGFGELFF.

This clonotype counts as medium-sized. J is TRBJ2-7 and V is TRBV7-9; no firm D call. This CDR3 has 14 residues. Trimming took 1 base from V and 0 from J, leaving 7 bases between them. Germline CDR1 SEHNR, CDR2 FQNEAQ (reference sequence). The CDR3 DNA sequence: TGTGCCAGCAGCTTAGGAGCGAACTCCTACGAGCAGTACTTC. Amino acids: CASSLGANSYEQYF.